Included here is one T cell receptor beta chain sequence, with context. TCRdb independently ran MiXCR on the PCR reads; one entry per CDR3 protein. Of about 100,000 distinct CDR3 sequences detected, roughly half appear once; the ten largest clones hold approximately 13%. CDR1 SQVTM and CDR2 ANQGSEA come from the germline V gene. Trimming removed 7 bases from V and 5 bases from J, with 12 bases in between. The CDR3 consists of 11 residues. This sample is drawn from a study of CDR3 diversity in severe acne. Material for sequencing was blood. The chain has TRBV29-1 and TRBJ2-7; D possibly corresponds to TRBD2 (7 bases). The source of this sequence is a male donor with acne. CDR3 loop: CSGGEGDEQYF. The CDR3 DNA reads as TGCAGCGGGGGGGAGGGGGACGAGCAGTACTTC.